The T cell receptor beta chain described here comes from a study of blood T cells in healthy people across ages. Study-level results: The CMV status of each donor remained undetermined, and this could have confounded shifts in expanded clonotypes. Age advanced and TCR beta diversity per million T cells fell, roughly linearly. When set beside aged donors, long-lived donors presented more naive CD4+ cells and higher diversity.

On this clonotype: Its target is unknown.

Next came a second PCR, run for about 6 to 12 cycles, which used a sample-barcoded 5' primer along with a J-beta primer mix. CDR3-containing paired-end reads numbered at least 2.5 million in each sample. TCRdb re-analysed the 5' RACE reads in MiXCR, keeping a single row per CDR3 protein. The sample includes about 1.8 million distinct CDR3 sequences, roughly 49% of them seen just once. This clonotype was obtained from a woman in her forties in good health. Sequenced material: blood.

The CDR3 loop reads CASSLGTGTRETQYF. CDR3 nucleotides: TGTGCCAGCAGTTTGGGGACAGGGACTCGGGAGACCCAGTACTTC. The chain links TRBV6-5 to TRBJ2-7; 9 positions match TRBD1. The last part of the DNA fits TRBJ2-5 better; the J call may be wrong. This CDR3 spans 15 amino acids. Germline CDR1 MNHEY, CDR2 SVGAGI.